Listed here are 2 T cell receptor beta chains from one sample, sequenced in a study of cytomegalovirus exposure and HLA in healthy donors. The PCR ran on 60 Vbeta and 13 Jbeta primers. Some clones are missing from TCRdb's copy, which holds only in-frame ones; the method was immunoSEQ multiplex PCR. Of fewer than 120,000 clones listed, 65% to 85% are singletons. Input material: PBMCs. The receptors were sampled from a man aged 30-40 years in good health and CMV-seropositive.

The V and J genes are TRBV7-8 and TRBJ1-1, with 7 bases matching TRBD1. The ends lost 5 bases at V and 0 bases at J; junction bases unmatched: 6. The length of the CDR3 is 15 residues. Germline V gene sequence: CDR1 SGHVS, CDR2 FQNEAQ. The chain's CDR3 is CASSPTGQLNTEAFF. CDR3 nucleotides: TGTGCCAGCAGCCCAACGGGACAGTTGAACACTGAAGCTTTCTTT.

Only one count was recorded for this clone. CDR3 in amino acids: CASSLGLAGEGDTQYF. Written as DNA, the CDR3 is TGTGCCAGCAGCTTAGGACTAGCGGGGGAGGGAGATACGCAGTATTTT. This chain connects TRBV7-8 to TRBJ2-3, with TRBD2 matching over 12 bases. Germline values: CDR1 SGHVS, CDR2 FQNEAQ. There are 16 residues in the CDR3. With V trimmed by 1 base and J by 5 bases, 4 bases remained unmatched.